The 10 T cell receptor beta chains given below trace back to one sample, sequenced in a study of metastatic and nonmetastatic thyroid tumors. Nobody among the patients had been given any treatment before thyroid surgery. TCRdb re-processed the PCR reads through MiXCR. The sample yields some 21,000 clones, more than 9% seen once. The sequenced sample was blood. All receptors derive from a male donor with papillary thyroid cancer or a benign thyroid nodule (not recorded which). Some clones in this sample may be carry-over from other donors' samples.

This clone was counted at least ten times. V is TRBV5-6 and J is TRBJ1-2; no clear D. V gave up 3 bases and J gave up 4 bases, with 10 bases separating them. Germline V gene sequence: CDR1 SGHDT, CDR2 YYEEEE. This CDR3 has 13 residues. The CDR3 loop reads CASSSDTTYGYTF. The CDR3, as DNA: TGTGCCAGCAGCTCCGACACCACCTATGGCTACACCTTC.

This clone was seen only a few times. The chain links TRBV11-1 to TRBJ2-7; 7 nucleotides agree with TRBD2. The CDR3 covers 14 residues. Germline CDR1 reads SGHAT; CDR2 reads FQDESV (reference sequence). V shed 5 bases and J 2 bases; nucleotides not matched to a gene: 6. CDR3 sequence: CASSGASGTYEQYF. The DNA for the CDR3 is TGTGCCAGCAGCGGGGCTAGCGGTACCTACGAGCAGTACTTC.

This clone is classed as medium-sized. This chain uses TRBV12-3 or TRBV12-4 with TRBJ2-7; D may be TRBD1 (6 bases). The CDR3 contains 15 residues. V was clipped by 0 bases and J by 4 bases, with 13 bases between them. CDR3 amino acids: CASSLATGPGYEQYF. Here the CDR3 DNA reads TGTGCCAGCAGTTTAGCAACAGGGCCGGGGTACGAGCAGTACTTC.

By frequency in the sample, this clone is medium-sized. The chain is built from TRBV5-1 and TRBJ2-3; D gene unclear. Between the trimmed V and J ends, which lost 2 bases and 2 bases, there was a span of 6 bases. Germline lookup yields CDR1 SGHRS and CDR2 YFSETQ. This CDR3 spans 13 amino acids. As DNA, the CDR3 is TGCGCCAGCAGCTTTGGAGACACAGATACGCAGTATTTT. The encoded protein is CASSFGDTDTQYF. Filled out from reference TRBV5-1 and TRBJ2-3, the complete variable domain reads KAGVTQTPRYLIKTRGQQVTLSCSPISGHRSVSWYQQTPGQGLQFLFEYFSETQRNKGNFPGRFSGRQFSNSRSEMNVSTLELGDSALYLCASSFGDTDTQYFGPGTRLTVL.

This clone was recorded at least ten times. DNA of the CDR3: TGTGCCAGCAGCTTAGAAGTTTTCTCTGGAAACACCATATATTTT. Its protein product is CASSLEVFSGNTIYF. The rearrangement links TRBV7-9 to TRBJ1-3; no clear D. The CDR3 is 15 amino acids. The germline CDR1 and CDR2 sequences are SEHNR and FQNEAQ (reference sequence). Deletions cut 1 base from V and 0 bases from J, with 7 bases between.

As to this clone: This clone may be a read error of a much larger clone one base away. The same CDR3 can be traced to other DNA sequences in this sample. The J gene is TRBJ2-5, the V gene TRBV11-2, with TRBD1 matching over 8 bases. This CDR3 contains 15 residues. Germline V lookup: CDR1 SGHAT, CDR2 FQNNGV. The CDR3 sequence is CASSYSQGAGETQYF. CDR3 DNA sequence: TGTGCCAGCAGCTATTCCCAGGGGGCCGGAGAGACTCAGTACTTC.

This clone has a count of ten or more. The chain links TRBV18 to TRBJ2-5, with TRBD1 matching 9 bases. V lost 2 bases and J lost 5; bases outside the gene matches: 6. The CDR3 consists of 15 residues. CDR1 and CDR2 (germline): KGHSH, LQKENI. The CDR3 sequence: CASSPGTGNRETQYF. DNA for the CDR3: TGTGCCAGCTCACCAGGGACAGGGAACCGGGAGACCCAGTACTTC.

The V and J genes are TRBV20-1 and TRBJ2-7; 12 bases map to TRBD2. CDR1 and CDR2 (germline): DFQATT, SNEGSKA (reference sequence). V lost 3 bases, J lost 2 bases, and 5 bases stayed unmatched. This CDR3 has 15 amino acids. This chain's CDR3 is CSARRLAGDTYEQYF. The CDR3 DNA reads TGCAGTGCTAGGAGACTAGCGGGAGATACCTACGAGCAGTACTTC.

This clone is labeled medium-sized. The rearrangement joins TRBV28 to TRBJ2-7; D remains ambiguous. Germline V gene sequence: CDR1 MDHEN, CDR2 SYDVKM. The CDR3 spans 12 residues. Trimming cost V 2 bases and J 2 bases, with 4 bases left between them. The CDR3 coding sequence is TGTGCCAGCAGTTTACGGACCTACGAGCAGTACTTC. Translation gives CASSLRTYEQYF.

This clone was observed many times. V and J are TRBV27 and TRBJ2-1; weak D call: TRBD2 (6 bases). CDR1 MNHEY and CDR2 SMNVEV come from the germline V gene (reference sequence). This CDR3 has 12 amino acids. The V end lost 5 bases, the J end lost 5 bases, and 7 bases lay between the germline ends. CDR3 region: CASSGTHNEQFF. The CDR3 DNA follows: TGTGCCAGCAGTGGGACTCACAATGAGCAGTTCTTC.